The clone carrying this T cell receptor (beta chain) was counted a few times. Clinicians diagnosed patients from clinical symptoms, serum thyroxine and TRAb, thyroid ultrasound and orbital computed tomography. These data come from a study of T cells in Graves' hyperthyroidism and ophthalmopathy. RNA transcripts served as the template for amplifying TCR beta CDR3 regions. HTBI primers were used for first-round RT-PCR of the TCR CDR3. TCRdb re-called the multiplex PCR reads with MiXCR, one entry per CDR3 protein. The sample yields some 350,000 distinct CDR3 sequences, roughly 13% seen once. Germline V gives CDR1 KGHSH, CDR2 LQKENI. V was trimmed by 0 bases and J by 4 bases, leaving 14 bases between them. The CDR3 totals 16 residues.

The chain couples TRBV18 to TRBJ2-3; tentative D call: TRBD2 (6 bases). The TCR sequence derives from a woman aged 40 to 49 with Graves' ophthalmopathy. Input material: blood. Here the CDR3 DNA reads TGTGCCAGCTCACCACCGACGACTAGTCCCTCAGATACGCAGTATTTT. This sequence encodes CASSPPTTSPSDTQYF.